This T cell receptor beta chain was obtained from a study of blood T cell repertoires in COVID-19. On the study more broadly: The study drew acute and convalescent COVID-19 samples from the United States, Italy and Spain. PBMCs, B-cell-depleted T cells, or T cells provided the cDNA or gDNA that made up the material.

Methods used by the authors: Researchers report that nucleated cell counts were estimated from reference gene primer amplification. Profiled with immunoSEQ multiplex PCR; TCRdb holds only in-frame clones, not every one. V, J and clone size are taken as reported in that table, and D and trimming were inferred from the DNA itself. Of approximately 280,000 clones detected, around nine tenths appear once; the ten largest clones hold approximately 4.2%. This TCR was recovered from a man between 40 and 49 years old with acute or convalescent COVID-19. Sequenced: peripheral blood.

The CDR3: CASSFIGSRENTEAFF. The CDR3 DNA reads as TGTGCCAGCAGTTTTATCGGGAGCAGAGAGAACACTGAAGCTTTCTTT. The genes are TRBV27 and TRBJ1-1, with D uncertain. From germline, CDR1 is MNHEY and CDR2 SMNVEV (reference sequence). V was shortened by 3 bases and J by 1 base, with 15 bases between the two germline ends. The CDR3 sequence is 16 residues long.